This note documents a single TCR beta chain sequence. Its antigen has not been determined. Base qualities are missing; no much larger clone stands one base away. In total, roughly 670 healthy bone marrow donors made up the cohort. Cohort members were all nominally healthy when sampled, although unrecorded immune exposures were likely present. The donor was CMV seronegative and belonged to the group of 352 seronegative cohort members. A peripheral blood sample was collected from each donor, and TCR beta sequencing was performed on peripheral blood mononuclear cells. Genomic DNA extraction from the blood cell samples was performed with the Qiagen DNeasy Blood Extraction Kit. This entry comes from a study of cytomegalovirus exposure and HLA in healthy donors (dated by TCRdb to 2015 to 2018). About the study as a whole: According to an earlier analysis of 587 of the donors, some 180 million T cells yielded 100 million or so unique TCR beta sequences and about 300 Gb of sequence data. An early release that covered several hundred HLA-typed donors contained approximately 300 gigabases of sequencing data and 80 million or so unique TCR sequences. Among the roughly 410 genotyped donors, 75% to 90% belonged to the genetic ancestry cluster associated with self-reported Caucasian donors. The study aimed to test whether cataloging public T cell receptors could reveal signatures of past pathogen exposure. The study used immunosequencing to profile the T cell repertoires of more than 650 subjects and linked those repertoires to cytomegalovirus serostatus. In addition to the first cohort of 650 to 750 subjects, a separate validation cohort of 120 different subjects was used. To predict cytomegalovirus infection status, the study brought together high-throughput TCR immunosequencing, statistical association of individual TCRs with disease status, and machine learning. A later analysis re-analyzed previously published TCR beta repertoires from 666 donors and added high-resolution HLA genotyping to study TCR occurrence patterns. The later analysis used no new phenotypic data to find candidate immune exposures, relying instead on TCR beta sequences and their occurrence across donors. An earlier analysis of about 600 of the donors used high-throughput TCR beta sequencing to judge whether each TCR beta V gene segment behaved as functional or pseudogenic. Donor age, sex, ethnicity and CMV serostatus were compiled alongside the repertoire data. Genome-wide SNP genotypes for about 65% of the roughly 700 donors were used in a later genetic analysis, which treated that subset as a discovery cohort. Every repertoire in the discovery cohort had been generated on one and the same sequencing platform. HLA typing covered class I and class II loci at four-digit resolution. The number of typed donors differed by locus: roughly 629-640 for A, B, C, DRB1 and DQB1; roughly 510 for DQA1; fewer than 610 for DPA1; and roughly 470 for DPB1. Because of strong linkage in the cohort, five DR-DQ haplotypes were treated as single units for association and clustering. Across under 500 genotyped donors of the cohort, an average of about 240,000 unique TCR beta nucleotide sequences per donor were sequenced, and around 19% of those sequences were non-productive. What the research found in general, with its limitations: For the cohort, immune exposure information was limited to CMV serostatus. A further reported finding was that TCR beta sequences accurately predicted the HLA-A and HLA-B alleles for most subjects in the first cohort. A later analysis found that HLA-associated TCR beta chains were more clonally expanded and had lower generation probabilities than equally common non-associated chains. A later genetic analysis associated a missense DCLRE1C variant with V-gene and J-gene trimming of TCR beta chains, and an independent cohort replicated the association. The study listed 150 to 200 TCR beta chains as associated with cytomegalovirus. Because the 87-base-pair reads could not distinguish some IMGT-functional V segments, including TRBV6-2 and TRBV6-3, those segments were excluded. A later analysis reported that several top co-occurrence clusters appeared linked to parvovirus B19, influenza, CMV and Epstein-Barr virus. Because counts were too low, 15 to 20 rarely observed V segments, including chromosome 9 orphons, were excluded from the earlier analysis of 500 to 700 of the donors. The authors suggested that the approach could potentially be extended to other disease states and immunological phenotypes. In an earlier analysis of about 600 of the donors, most TCR beta V segments appeared in productive rearrangements about 87% or about 30% of the time, broadly matching IMGT annotations. In a later analysis, most CMV-associated TCR beta chains were found to appear HLA-restricted, with HLA associations seemingly driven largely by CMV exposure. Linkage disequilibrium might explain the correlated functional status among segregating V segments, but an unknown experimental factor could not be excluded. Specific HLA alleles were associated with 16,951 TCR beta sequences at a false discovery rate of 0.05 in a later analysis. When HLA alleles, especially DR and DQ, strongly co-occurred, TCR associations were difficult to assign to individual alleles. According to a later genetic analysis, donors in an Asian-associated ancestry cluster had fewer N-insertions in productive TCRs than the roughly 700-donor mean. A later analysis found that TCR association rates varied across HLA loci, with DRB1 alleles showing the most associated TCRs and HLA-C alleles the fewest. A few of the identified cytomegalovirus-associated TCR beta chains were confirmed in vitro to be specific for cytomegalovirus antigens. This cohort had only TCR beta chains sequenced, and the lack of alpha or paired-chain data limited which features could be detected. While some public TCRs were present in many individuals, most TCR sequences turned up only very rarely across donors. Presence/absence analyses assumed roughly uniform sequencing depth across donors, an assumption that may not hold. The sequencing pipeline was judged likely to have produced a cluster of highly shared sequence variants as a technical artifact. Because HLA typing was unavailable for some donors at each locus, only the typed subset was used in association tests. Cytomegalovirus status was reported to be diagnosed by the classifier with high specificity and sensitivity in both the original and validation cohorts.

The CDR3 covers 13 residues, taking in both the cysteine and the phenylalanine. Only the CDR3 part of the read is kept: 39 bases, read in frame from the first base. The germline V gene supplies CDR1 MNHNS and CDR2 SASEGT. V loses 2 bases, J loses 4 bases, and the germline ends lie 8 bases apart. Libraries were made using the immunoSEQ multiplex PCR assay. For the multiplex PCR, a mixture combining 60 forward primers for TCR Vbeta segments and 13 reverse primers for TCR Jbeta segments was used. Amplification of the CDR3 region of rearranged TCR beta genes was performed with a multiplex PCR assay on genomic DNA. The amplified TCR beta libraries were sequenced on the Illumina HiSeq System as 87-base-pair reads. Per the source publication's procedure: A later analysis counted about 80 million unique TCR beta chains across the 640 or so repertoires, and some 12 million of these chains were shared by at least two donors. To remove PCR and sequencing errors, raw reads were error-corrected and collapsed into unique sequences using a nearest-neighbor algorithm that merged closely related sequences. Alignment of CDR3 sequences to IMGT reference sequences was used to assign V, D and J gene segments. For a sequence to be retained, a match of at least six nucleotides was required to both a V gene segment and a J gene segment. A rearrangement counted as productive if the CDR3 had no stop codons and remained in frame with V and J, and every other rearrangement counted as non-productive. CDR3 was defined by IMGT convention, running from the second conserved V-encoded cysteine to the conserved J-encoded phenylalanine. In an earlier analysis of around 600 of the donors, sequences lacking an unambiguous match to a single V gene segment were excluded. In an earlier analysis of a few hundred of the donors, V segments were called functional above 56.7% productive rearrangements and were called segregating when the between-donor standard deviation exceeded 5%. A statistical classification framework was built to diagnose cytomegalovirus status from the catalog of TCR beta chain sequences. A later analysis assigned V and J genes by comparing TCR nucleotide sequences with IMGT/GENE-DB human TR gene sequences. In a later analysis, CDR3 sequences and most-parsimonious VDJ recombination scenarios were assigned using the TCRdist pipeline. In a later analysis, each TCR beta chain was defined by its CDR3 amino acid sequence together with its V-gene family, and reads lacking a unique V-gene family were excluded. A later analysis removed 550 to 700 highly shared, low-generation-probability nucleotide sequences to deal with suspected cross-contamination and a sequencing artifact. In a later analysis, a clonal expansion index was calculated for each public chain from normalized within-repertoire ranks of inferred template counts. Generation probabilities in a later analysis came from a VDJ recombination model fitted to out-of-frame rearrangements, and those results were checked against IGoR. In a later analysis, hypergeometric tests were used to score TCR-TCR, TCR-HLA and TCR-CMV co-occurrence, with a repertoire-size bias correction applied to TCR pairs. In a later analysis, false discovery rates were estimated by permuting HLA or CMV assignments 20 times. A later analysis grouped co-occurring TCRs with DBSCAN, adding TCRdist sequence similarity when clustering within HLA-allele-positive subsets. For co-occurrence clustering, repertoires with fewer than 30,000 or more than 120,000 public chains were excluded, along with several repertoires with anomalous nucleotide sharing. TCRdb took this table from immuneACCESS and kept in-frame rearrangements with V and J called. Such tables lack part of the clones; where checked against another copy, unresolved V genes explain under half of the gap, and the rest is unexplained. The V and J calls and clone size are taken from that table; D and trimming were inferred from the DNA. Within this sample are about 150,000 clones, with 70% to 85% of them counted one time only. Of the sample, approximately 2.3% falls within the top ten clones.

This TCR derives from a man aged 25-45 years in good health and CMV-seronegative. Specimen: PBMCs. The chain joins TRBV6-1 to TRBJ1-2; the D segment cannot be called with confidence. The base sequence is TGTGCCAGCAGTGAACAGGCCTCCTATGGCTACACCTTC. Its product reads: CASSEQASYGYTF.